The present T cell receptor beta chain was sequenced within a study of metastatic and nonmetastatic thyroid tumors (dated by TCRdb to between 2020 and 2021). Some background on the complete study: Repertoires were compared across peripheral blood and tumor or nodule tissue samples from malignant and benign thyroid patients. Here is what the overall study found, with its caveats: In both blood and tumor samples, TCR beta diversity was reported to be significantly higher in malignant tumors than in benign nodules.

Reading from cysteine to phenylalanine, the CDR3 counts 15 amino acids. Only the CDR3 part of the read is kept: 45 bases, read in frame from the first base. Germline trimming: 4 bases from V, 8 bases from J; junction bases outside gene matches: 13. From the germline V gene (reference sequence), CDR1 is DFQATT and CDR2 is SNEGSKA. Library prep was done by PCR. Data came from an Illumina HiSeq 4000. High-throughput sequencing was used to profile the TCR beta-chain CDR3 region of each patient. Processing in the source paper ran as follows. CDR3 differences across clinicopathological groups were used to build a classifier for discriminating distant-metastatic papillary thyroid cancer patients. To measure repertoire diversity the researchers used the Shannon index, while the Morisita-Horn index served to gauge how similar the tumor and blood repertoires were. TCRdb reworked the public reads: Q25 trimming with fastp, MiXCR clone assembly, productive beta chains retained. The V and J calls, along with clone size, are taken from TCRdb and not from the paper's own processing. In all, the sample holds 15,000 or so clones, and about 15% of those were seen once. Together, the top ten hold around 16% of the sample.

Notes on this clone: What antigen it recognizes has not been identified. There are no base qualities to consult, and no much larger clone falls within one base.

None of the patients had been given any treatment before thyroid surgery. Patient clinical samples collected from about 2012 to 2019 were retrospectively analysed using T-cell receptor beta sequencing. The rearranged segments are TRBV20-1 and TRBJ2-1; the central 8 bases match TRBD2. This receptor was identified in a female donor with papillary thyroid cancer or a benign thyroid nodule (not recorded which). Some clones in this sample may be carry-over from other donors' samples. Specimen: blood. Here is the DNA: TGCAGTGCTACCCCTAGGCGGGGGGAAGGCTATGAGCAGTTCTTC. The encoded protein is CSATPRRGEGYEQFF.